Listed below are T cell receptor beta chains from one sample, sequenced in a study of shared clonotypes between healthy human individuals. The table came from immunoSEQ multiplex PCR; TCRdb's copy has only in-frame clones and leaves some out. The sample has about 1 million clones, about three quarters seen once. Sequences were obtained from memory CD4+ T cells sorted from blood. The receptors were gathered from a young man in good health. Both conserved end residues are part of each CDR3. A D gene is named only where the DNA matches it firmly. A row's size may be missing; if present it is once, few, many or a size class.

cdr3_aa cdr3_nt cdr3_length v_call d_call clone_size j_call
CASSDRGDPYF TGTGCCAGTAGCGACAGGGGGGATCCGTACTTC 11 TRBV19 TRBD1 - TRBJ2-4
CASRSQVNTEAFF TGTGCCAGCAGGTCACAGGTGAACACTGAAGCTTTCTTT 13 TRBV7-7 - - TRBJ1-1
CASSWGTGAYNEQFF TGTGCCAGCAGCTGGGGGACAGGGGCATACAATGAGCAGTTCTTC 15 TRBV5-4 TRBD1 - TRBJ2-1
CASSDPGGLFSNQPQHF TGTGCCAGCAGTGACCCAGGGGGCCTTTTTAGCAATCAGCCCCAGCATTTT 17 TRBV6-1 TRBD1 - TRBJ1-5
CASSRSNPESPLHF TGTGCCAGCAGCCGGAGTAATCCGGAATCACCCCTCCACTTT 14 TRBV5-4 - - TRBJ1-6
CASSRLLRVEWGQETQYF TGTGCCAGCAGCCGTTTGTTGAGGGTCGAATGGGGCCAAGAGACCCAGTACTTC 18 TRBV5-7 - - TRBJ2-5
CSVGQLNTEAFF TGCAGCGTGGGACAGTTGAACACTGAAGCTTTCTTT 12 TRBV29-1 TRBD1 few TRBJ1-1
CASRRGGSNTGELFF TGTGCCAGCAGGCGAGGCGGGTCGAACACCGGGGAGCTGTTTTTT 15 TRBV2 - - TRBJ2-2
CSVARQGGSGNTIYF TGCAGCGTTGCCCGCCAGGGTGGCTCTGGAAACACCATATATTTT 15 TRBV29-1 - - TRBJ1-3
CASSGRRDSSFYEQYF TGTGCCAGCAGTGGAAGGAGGGACAGCTCCTTTTACGAGCAGTACTTC 16 TRBV6-1 - - TRBJ2-7
CAWQYSGANVLTF TGTGCCTGGCAGTACTCTGGGGCCAACGTCCTGACTTTC 13 TRBV2 - many TRBJ2-6
CASRVTGANSPLHF TGTGCCAGCAGAGTGACAGGGGCCAATTCACCCCTCCACTTT 14 TRBV6-1 TRBD1 - TRBJ1-6
CASNDFFLNYEQYF TGTGCCAGCAACGATTTCTTCCTTAACTACGAGCAGTACTTC 14 TRBV19 - - TRBJ2-7
CASSPGREQYF TGTGCCAGCTCACCGGGGAGGGAGCAGTACTTC 11 TRBV18 - - TRBJ2-7
CASSSRSRETQYF TGTGCCAGCAGCTCACGATCAAGAGAGACCCAGTACTTC 13 TRBV13 - - TRBJ2-5
CASSLGGRGNQETQYF TGCGCCAGCAGCTTGGGTGGTCGAGGAAACCAAGAGACCCAGTACTTC 16 TRBV5-1 - - TRBJ2-5
CAISEGLAAPETQYF TGTGCCATCAGCGAGGGACTAGCGGCGCCCGAGACCCAGTACTTC 15 TRBV10-3 TRBD2 - TRBJ2-5
CAWSVGGGVEAFF TGTGCCTGGAGTGTAGGAGGGGGCGTTGAAGCTTTCTTT 13 TRBV30 TRBD1 - TRBJ1-1
CASSWDRTYEQYF TGTGCCAGTAGTTGGGACAGGACCTACGAGCAGTACTTC 13 TRBV19 TRBD1 - TRBJ2-7
CASSRDGTDTQYF TGTGCCAGCAGCCGGGACGGTACAGATACGCAGTATTTT 13 TRBV7-3 - - TRBJ2-3
CASGGFRDRGRDEQFF TGTGCCAGCGGTGGGTTCCGGGACAGGGGTCGTGATGAGCAGTTCTTC 16 TRBV2 TRBD1 - TRBJ2-1
CATGTGYGYTF TGTGCCACGGGGACAGGCTATGGCTACACCTTC 11 TRBV10-3 TRBD1 - TRBJ1-2
CASSPVRSSYEQYF TGCGCCAGCAGCCCGGTAAGAAGCTCCTACGAGCAGTACTTC 14 TRBV5-1 - - TRBJ2-7
CAWSSRGISGNTIYF TGTGCCTGGAGTTCGAGGGGTATCTCTGGAAACACCATATATTTT 15 TRBV30 - - TRBJ1-3
CAWRNFLRGNTIYF TGTGCCTGGCGGAATTTTTTGAGGGGAAACACCATATATTTT 14 TRBV30 - - TRBJ1-3
CASSLGLDPYEQYF TGTGCCAGCAGCTTAGGTTTGGACCCCTACGAGCAGTACTTC 14 TRBV7-9 - - TRBJ2-7
CASIGSEQYF TGTGCCAGCATAGGAAGCGAGCAGTACTTC 10 TRBV6-1 - few TRBJ2-7
CASSYPDSAYNEQFF TGTGCCAGCAGCTACCCAGACTCAGCCTACAATGAGCAGTTCTTC 15 TRBV5-4 - - TRBJ2-1
CATSAGQGSYNEQFF TGTGCCACCAGCGCGGGACAGGGTTCCTACAATGAGCAGTTCTTC 15 TRBV15 TRBD1 once TRBJ2-1
CASSSFGSYNEQFF TGTGCCAGCAGCTCCTTCGGTTCCTACAATGAGCAGTTCTTC 14 TRBV7-2 - once TRBJ2-1
CASSVGTVPTHGYTF TGTGCCAGCAGCGTGGGGACAGTGCCTACCCATGGCTACACCTTC 15 TRBV9 TRBD1 - TRBJ1-2
CASRGLAGPVGTDTQYF TGCGCCAGCAGGGGACTAGCGGGCCCTGTGGGCACAGATACGCAGTATTTT 17 TRBV5-1 TRBD2 - TRBJ2-3
CASSISDSSYEQYF TGTGCCAGTAGTATAAGTGACAGCTCCTACGAGCAGTACTTC 14 TRBV19 - - TRBJ2-7
CAISGGAKNIQYF TGCGCCATCTCAGGGGGAGCCAAAAACATTCAGTACTTC 13 TRBV10-1 TRBD1 few TRBJ2-4
CAISVAGGTEAFF TGTGCCATCAGTGTAGCGGGAGGGACTGAAGCTTTCTTT 13 TRBV10-3 - once TRBJ1-1
CASSHNWGATEAFF TGTGCCAGCAGTCATAACTGGGGCGCAACTGAAGCTTTCTTT 14 TRBV6-5 - - TRBJ1-1
CASSGRYYGYTF TGTGCCAGCAGCGGAAGATACTATGGCTACACCTTC 12 TRBV21-1 - - TRBJ1-2
CASSLYGFSGGYTF TGTGCCAGCAGTTTATATGGGTTTTCGGGGGGCTACACCTTC 14 TRBV28 - once TRBJ1-2
CASSLDRGNTGELFF TGCGCCAGCAGCTTGGACAGGGGAAACACCGGGGAGCTGTTTTTT 15 TRBV5-1 TRBD1 - TRBJ2-2
CASSLTTGGGPQPQHF TGCGCCAGCAGCCTGACGACAGGTGGGGGACCGCAGCCCCAGCATTTT 16 TRBV5-1 - - TRBJ1-5
CASSLGQNNEKLFF TGTGCCAGCAGCCTCGGACAGAATAATGAAAAACTGTTTTTT 14 TRBV7-9 - - TRBJ1-4
CASSRPGTKETQYF TGCGCCAGCAGCCGGCCCGGGACTAAAGAGACCCAGTACTTC 14 TRBV4-1 TRBD2 - TRBJ2-5
CASSSGTYEQYF TGTGCCAGCAGCTCCGGTACCTACGAGCAGTACTTC 12 TRBV6-5 - - TRBJ2-7
CASSRGANTDTQYF TGCGCCAGCAGCCGGGGTGCAAACACAGATACGCAGTATTTT 14 TRBV10-2 - - TRBJ2-3
CASSTGQGANTEAFF TGCGCCAGCAGCACAGGACAGGGTGCGAACACTGAAGCTTTCTTT 15 TRBV5-1 TRBD1 once TRBJ1-1
CASSPPGGEGYTF TGTGCCAGCAGCCCCCCGGGGGGGGAAGGCTACACCTTC 13 TRBV7-6 - - TRBJ1-2
CASSPGDLTGVIYGYTF TGCGCCAGCAGCCCCGGAGACTTGACAGGGGTTATCTATGGCTACACCTTC 17 TRBV5-1 TRBD1 - TRBJ1-2
CASTTNQGLAGYTF TGTGCCAGCACCACGAACCAGGGCCTCGCTGGCTACACCTTC 14 TRBV5-5 - - TRBJ1-2
CATTGGRYQETQYF TGTGCCACCACGGGCGGGAGGTACCAAGAGACCCAGTACTTC 14 TRBV7-2 TRBD2 - TRBJ2-5
CATSRDRNNQPQHF TGTGCCACCAGCAGAGATCGCAACAATCAGCCCCAGCATTTT 14 TRBV15 - - TRBJ1-5
CASSWGLDGQPQHF TGTGCCAGCAGCTGGGGGCTGGATGGTCAGCCCCAGCATTTT 14 TRBV5-5 - - TRBJ1-5
CASTLPRTSPLHF TGTGCCAGTACCCTCCCCAGGACTTCACCCCTCCACTTT 13 TRBV19 - few TRBJ1-6
CASSAPQGPSVLTF TGTGCCAGCAGCGCCCCACAGGGGCCGTCCGTCCTGACTTTC 14 TRBV5-4 TRBD1 - TRBJ2-6
CASSDRQRNTEAFF TGTGCCAGTAGCGATAGACAGAGAAACACTGAAGCTTTCTTT 14 TRBV19 - - TRBJ1-1
CSVGRENYGYTF TGCAGCGTTGGACGGGAAAACTATGGCTACACCTTC 12 TRBV29-1 - - TRBJ1-2
CASSPGRMNGNTIYF TGTGCCAGCAGTCCGGGACGGATGAATGGAAACACCATATATTTT 15 TRBV28 - once TRBJ1-3
CSARSQAEQYF TGCAGTGCTAGATCTCAAGCCGAGCAGTACTTC 11 TRBV20-1 - few TRBJ2-7